In this sample, the clone carrying this T cell receptor (beta chain) turned up a few times. RNA transcripts gave rise to amplified TCR beta CDR3 regions. A first-round RT-PCR of the TCR CDR3 used the HTBI primer set. Via MiXCR, TCRdb re-called the multiplex PCR reads, giving one row per CDR3 protein. The table has fewer than 350,000 distinct CDR3 sequences, less than 20% seen once. The CDR3 covers 17 residues. V shed 2 bases, J shed 8 bases, and the junction held 10 bases outside the gene matches. Germline values: CDR1 MNHNY, CDR2 SVGAGI (reference sequence). This sample is part of a study of T cells in Graves' hyperthyroidism and ophthalmopathy. Ophthalmopathy patients had moderate-to-severe active disease, CAS ≥3, NOSPECS ≥4, and disease duration under 3 months.

The receptor comes from a man in his forties or fifties with Graves' ophthalmopathy. Sequencing was done on a sample of blood. The chain recombines TRBV6-6 with TRBJ1-4; TRBD1 agrees at 11 bases. CDR3 nucleotide sequence: TGTGCCAGCAGTTACCTGAAATCCGGGACAGGGGGAGAAAAACTGTTTTTT. Its protein is CASSYLKSGTGGEKLFF.